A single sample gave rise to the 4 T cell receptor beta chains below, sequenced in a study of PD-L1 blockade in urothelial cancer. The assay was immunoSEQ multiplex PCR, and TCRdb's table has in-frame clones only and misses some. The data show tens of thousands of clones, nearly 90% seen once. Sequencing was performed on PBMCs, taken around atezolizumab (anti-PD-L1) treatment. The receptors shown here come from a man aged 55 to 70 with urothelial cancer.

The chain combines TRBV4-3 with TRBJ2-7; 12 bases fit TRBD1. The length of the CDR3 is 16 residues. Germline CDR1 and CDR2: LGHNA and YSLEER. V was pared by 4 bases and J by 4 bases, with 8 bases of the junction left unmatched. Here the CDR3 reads CASSPNRDRGRYEQYF. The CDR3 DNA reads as TGCGCCAGCAGCCCGAACCGGGACAGGGGGCGTTACGAGCAGTACTTC.

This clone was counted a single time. As DNA, the CDR3 is TGTGCCAGCATCGGGACACTGAACACTGAAGCTTTCTTT. This gives the protein CASIGTLNTEAFF. The rearrangement uses TRBV2 and TRBJ1-1; possibly TRBD1 for D (6 bases). The CDR3 consists of 13 residues. Germline V gene lookup returns CDR1 SNHLY and CDR2 FYNNEI. V lost 7 bases, J lost 0 bases, and 9 bases lay in between.

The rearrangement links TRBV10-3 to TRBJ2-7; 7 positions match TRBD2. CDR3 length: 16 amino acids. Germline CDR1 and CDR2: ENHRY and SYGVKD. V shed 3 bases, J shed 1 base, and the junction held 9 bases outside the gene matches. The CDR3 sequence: CAISERGGRESYEQYF. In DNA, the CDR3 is TGTGCCATCAGTGAAAGGGGTGGGAGGGAATCCTACGAGCAGTACTTC.

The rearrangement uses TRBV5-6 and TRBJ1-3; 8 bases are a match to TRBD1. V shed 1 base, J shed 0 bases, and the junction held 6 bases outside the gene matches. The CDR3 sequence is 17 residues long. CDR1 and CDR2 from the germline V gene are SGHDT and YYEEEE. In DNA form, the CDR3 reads TGTGCCAGCAGCTTGTCGGGACAGGTTTACTCTGGAAACACCATATATTTT. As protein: CASSLSGQVYSGNTIYF.